This T cell receptor beta chain stems from a study of T cells in Graves' hyperthyroidism and ophthalmopathy. Study-wide results and limits: Within blood appeared most thyroid clonotypes that had expanded above 0.001.

It was RNA transcripts that yielded the amplified TCR beta CDR3 regions. An initial round of RT-PCR targeting the TCR CDR3 relied on the HTBI primer set. TCRdb reprocessed the multiplex PCR reads via MiXCR and lists one record per CDR3 protein. This repertoire shows 300,000 to 450,000 distinct CDR3 sequences, roughly 14% found once; its top ten account for 25% to 35%. Patients aged 18 to 65 with hyperthyroidism were newly diagnosed, with duration under 2 months. Comment on this clonotype: The antigen is not known.

The CDR3 has 13 amino acids. Germline V gene sequence: CDR1 KGHSH, CDR2 LQKENI. Trimming removed 1 base from V and 6 bases from J; junction bases left unmatched: 3. The gene calls are TRBV18 and TRBJ2-7; 7 bases align to TRBD1. The TCR sequence derives from a woman under 30 with Graves' hyperthyroidism that later progressed to Graves' ophthalmopathy. Sequenced: blood. CDR3 nucleotide sequence: TGTGCCAGCTCACCACAGGGGGCGGTCGAGCAGTACTTC. Translated, it gives CASSPQGAVEQYF.